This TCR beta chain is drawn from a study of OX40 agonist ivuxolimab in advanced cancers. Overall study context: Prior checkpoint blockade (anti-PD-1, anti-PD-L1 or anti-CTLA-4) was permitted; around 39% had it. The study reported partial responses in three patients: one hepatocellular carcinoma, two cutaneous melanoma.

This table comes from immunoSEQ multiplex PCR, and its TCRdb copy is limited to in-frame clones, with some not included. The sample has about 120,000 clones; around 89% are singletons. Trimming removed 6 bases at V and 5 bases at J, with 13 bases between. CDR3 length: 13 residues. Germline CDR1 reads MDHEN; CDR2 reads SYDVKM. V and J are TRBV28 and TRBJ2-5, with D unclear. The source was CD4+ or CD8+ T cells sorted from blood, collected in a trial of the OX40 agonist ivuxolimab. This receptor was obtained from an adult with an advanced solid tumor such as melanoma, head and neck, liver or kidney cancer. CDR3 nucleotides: TGTGCCAGCAGCTCCCGAAATAGGGAGACCCAGTACTTC. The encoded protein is CASSSRNRETQYF.